The 14 T cell receptor beta chains presented below share a single source sample, sequenced in a study of blood T cell repertoires in COVID-19 (dated by TCRdb to about 2020). Library creation used the immunoSEQ multiplex PCR assay. Here the immuneACCESS table is served through TCRdb, limited to in-frame sequences with V and J called. Missing clones are a known gap in these copies; in checked studies unresolved V genes cover under half, and the rest lacks a known reason. This sample is represented by a few hundred thousand clones; roughly 87% of them were singletons. The ten largest account for roughly 3% of the sample. Sequencing input: PBMCs or T cells enriched from blood (not recorded which). These receptors came from a woman between 25 and 40 years old who had recovered from COVID-19.

The gene calls are TRBV28 and TRBJ1-2; 7 bases are a match to TRBD1. The CDR3 loop spans 13 amino acids. V shed 4 bases and J 4 bases; nucleotides not matched to a gene: 3. Germline V CDR1 and CDR2: MDHEN, SYDVKM. The CDR3 bases are TGTGCCAGCAGTTGGGGACAGATCTATGGCTACACCTTC. Residues: CASSWGQIYGYTF.

The gene calls are TRBV12-5 and TRBJ1-1, with D perhaps matching TRBD1 (5 bases). The germline gives CDR1 LGHNT, CDR2 FRNRAP. The V end was cut by 2 bases, the J end by 3 bases, with 16 bases between. The CDR3 is made up of 16 amino acids. The CDR3 coding sequence is TGTGCTAGTGGTTTGTTACCAGGGCGGTTTTACACTGAAGCTTTCTTT. It specifies CASGLLPGRFYTEAFF.

The chain combines TRBV9 with TRBJ2-5, with a tentative D call TRBD2 (7 bases). V was shortened by 7 bases and J by 4 bases, with 14 bases between the two germline ends. Looked up from germline, CDR1 is SGDLS and CDR2 is YYNGEE. This CDR3 contains 13 residues. The chain's CDR3 is CASSLGGGETQYF. The CDR3 DNA reads TGTGCCAGCTCCCTGGGAGGGGGAGAGACCCAGTACTTC.

This clone has a single count. This rearrangement joins TRBV29-1 to TRBJ2-5; no clear D. The V end lost 3 bases, the J end lost 4 bases, and 18 bases lay between the germline ends. The CDR3 is made up of 15 amino acids. The germline V gene encodes CDR1 SQVTM and CDR2 ANQGSEA. The CDR3 DNA is TGCAGCGTTGACATGGGCAGCCGAGACCTAGAGACCCAGTACTTC. Protein sequence: CSVDMGSRDLETQYF.

The rearrangement links TRBV5-1 to TRBJ2-5, with TRBD2 matching over 7 bases. CDR1 and CDR2 from the germline V gene are SGHRS and YFSETQ. V lost 0 bases and J lost 2; bases outside the gene matches: 1. This CDR3 has 14 amino acids. The CDR3 bases are TGCGCCAGCAGCTTGGGGACTAGTCAAGAGACCCAGTACTTC. Its protein product is CASSLGTSQETQYF.

V and J are TRBV6-5 and TRBJ2-7; 13 bases agree with TRBD2. V lost 5 bases, J lost 4 bases, and 5 bases stayed unmatched. This CDR3 comprises 15 residues. Germline assignment: CDR1 MNHEY and CDR2 SVGAGI. CDR3 bases: TGTGCCAGCAGTCCACTAGCGGGAGGGGATTACGAGCAGTACTTC. Translating gives CASSPLAGGDYEQYF.

The genes are TRBV19 and TRBJ2-7; 11 positions agree with TRBD2. This CDR3 has 16 amino acids. J was trimmed by 1 base and V by 6 bases; bases with no gene match: 8. Per the germline V gene, CDR1 is LNHDA and CDR2 is SQIVND (reference sequence). The CDR3 sequence: CASRRGTSGTSYEQYF. The CDR3 nucleotides are TGTGCCAGTAGAAGAGGGACTAGCGGAACTTCCTACGAGCAGTACTTC.

The chain combines TRBV12-3 or TRBV12-4 with TRBJ1-1, with D possibly TRBD1 on 6 matching bases. The V gene lost 4 bases and the J gene lost 7 bases, with 13 bases spanning the gap. This CDR3 is built from 13 residues. This CDR3 is CASSSDRYNEAFF. CDR3 DNA sequence: TGTGCCAGCAGTTCGGACAGATACAATGAAGCTTTCTTT.

The chain couples TRBV6-4 to TRBJ1-6; D gene unclear. The CDR3 has 14 residues. Germline V lookup: CDR1 MRHNA, CDR2 SNTAGT. The V gene lost 4 bases and the J gene lost 4 bases, with 8 bases spanning the gap. The CDR3 loop is CASSADIYNSPLHF. The CDR3 coding sequence is TGTGCCAGCAGTGCAGACATTTATAATTCACCCCTCCACTTT.

V and J are TRBV4-2 and TRBJ2-1, with TRBD1 matching 8 bases. The J segment lost 2 bases and the V segment lost 0 bases, leaving 9 bases of the junction unmatched. Germline loops: CDR1 LGHNA, CDR2 YNFKEQ. The CDR3 is 18 amino acids. This chain's CDR3 is CASSQDPGQGGPYNEQFF. CDR3 coding DNA: TGTGCCAGCAGCCAAGATCCCGGACAGGGAGGCCCCTACAATGAGCAGTTCTTC.

J is TRBJ1-4 and V is TRBV5-1, with D perhaps TRBD1 (6 bases). V lost 1 base and J lost 6, with 10 bases in between. The CDR3 runs to 14 residues. Germline V gives CDR1 SGHRS, CDR2 YFSETQ. The CDR3 protein is CASSLIQGHEKLFF. The DNA for the CDR3 is TGCGCCAGCAGCTTGATACAGGGTCATGAAAAACTGTTTTTT.

Only one count was recorded for this clone. The rearrangement links TRBV12-3 or TRBV12-4 to TRBJ2-1; unclear D gene. The germline V and J ends were trimmed by 1 base and 5 bases, with 6 bases remaining between them. CDR3 length: 13 amino acids. The CDR3 DNA sequence: TGTGCCAGCAGTTTAGTACTACACAATGAGCAGTTCTTC. As protein: CASSLVLHNEQFF.

The chain has TRBV10-3 and TRBJ2-5; the match to TRBD1 covers 9 bases. V gave up 7 bases and J gave up 4 bases; unmatched junction bases: 1. The germline V gene has CDR1 ENHRY and CDR2 SYGVKD. The CDR3 consists of 12 residues. CDR3 protein: CAIKDRGETQYF. CDR3 bases: TGTGCCATCAAGGACAGGGGAGAGACCCAGTACTTC.

The rearrangement uses TRBV14 and TRBJ1-1; possibly TRBD1 for D (5 bases). Germline assignment: CDR1 SGHDN and CDR2 FVKESK. Trimming removed 1 base at V and 0 bases at J, with 9 bases between. The CDR3 is 15 amino acids. The CDR3 loop is CASSQADRLNTEAFF. The CDR3 DNA sequence: TGTGCCAGCAGCCAAGCAGACAGACTGAACACTGAAGCTTTCTTT.